One and the same sample provided the 21 T cell receptor beta chains below, sequenced in a study of cytomegalovirus exposure and HLA in healthy donors. PCR was performed using 60 Vbeta and 13 Jbeta primers. Sequencing used immunoSEQ multiplex PCR; TCRdb keeps in-frame clones, though not all of them. The sample shows approximately 120,000 clones, 75% to 85% of them seen only once. What was sequenced was PBMCs. These receptor sequences come from a woman in her forties or fifties in good health and CMV-seropositive.

This clone came up a few times. CDR3 in DNA: TGTGCCAGCAGTCAGACAGGGACCTACGAGCAGTACTTC. Amino acids: CASSQTGTYEQYF. The rearrangement links TRBV6-5 to TRBJ2-7; 7 positions match TRBD1. The CDR3 length is 13 residues. Trimming removed 5 bases from V and 2 bases from J; junction bases left unmatched: 3. CDR1 is MNHEY and CDR2 is SVGAGI in the germline V gene.

This clone was observed a few times. This sequence joins TRBV7-2 and TRBJ2-5; TRBD2 is a possible D gene (5 bases). The last part of the DNA fits TRBJ2-7 better; the J call may be wrong. The CDR3 covers 15 residues. Germline values: CDR1 SGHTA, CDR2 FQGNSA. CDR3 in DNA: TGTGCCAGCAGCTTAGGAGCCCTAGAGGGCTACGAGCAGTACTTC. The encoded protein is CASSLGALEGYEQYF.

The chain joins TRBV2 to TRBJ2-5; 9 bases are shared with TRBD2. Germline V lookup: CDR1 SNHLY, CDR2 FYNNEI. The ends lost 2 bases at V and 5 bases at J; junction bases unmatched: 9. The CDR3 sequence is 16 residues long. CDR3 in amino acids: CASSESREGPRETQYF. The CDR3 DNA is TGTGCCAGCAGTGAATCGCGGGAGGGCCCTCGGGAGACCCAGTACTTC. Variable domain in full (rest from reference TRBV2 and TRBJ2-5): EPEVTQTPSHQVTQMGQEVILRCVPISNHLYFYWYRQILGQKVEFLVSFYNNEISEKSEIFDDQFSVERPDGSNFTLKIRSTKLEDSAMYFCASSESREGPRETQYFGPGTRLLVL.

The chain carries TRBV6-6 and TRBJ2-2; no clear D. The germline V gene encodes CDR1 MNHNY and CDR2 SVGAGI (reference sequence). Trimming removed 1 base from V and 4 bases from J, with 7 bases in between. CDR3 length: 14 residues. This chain's CDR3 is CASSYFGVTGELFF. Here the CDR3 DNA reads TGTGCCAGCAGTTACTTCGGAGTCACCGGGGAGCTGTTTTTT.

The chain uses TRBV5-4 and TRBJ2-6, with 7 bases identical to TRBD1. The junction had 5 bases not matched to a gene; V was cut back by 2 bases and J by 0 bases. CDR3 length: 17 residues. CDR1 SGHNT and CDR2 YYREEE come from the germline V gene (reference sequence). CDR3 nucleotide sequence: TGTGCCAGCAGCTTAGAACAGGGGTTCTCTGGGGCCAACGTCCTGACTTTC. As protein: CASSLEQGFSGANVLTF. The full variable domain, with the rest looked up from reference TRBV5-4 and TRBJ2-6, is ETGVTQSPTHLIKTRGQQVTLRCSSQSGHNTVSWYQQALGQGPQFIFQYYREEENGRGNFPPRFSGLQFPNYSSELNVNALELDDSALYLCASSLEQGFSGANVLTFGAGSRLTVL.

V and J are TRBV4-3 and TRBJ1-4; 7 bases fit TRBD1. The V gene's germline CDR1 is LGHNA and CDR2 YSLEER. The CDR3 runs 19 residues. With V trimmed by 0 bases and J by 0 bases, 10 bases remained unmatched. The CDR3 protein is CASSQDGRGYLATNEKLFF. The CDR3, as DNA: TGCGCCAGCAGCCAAGATGGCAGGGGGTATTTAGCAACTAATGAAAAACTGTTTTTT.

The rearrangement joins TRBV5-6 to TRBJ1-2; perhaps TRBD1 as D (5 bases). The ends were cut back, 4 bases at V and 7 bases at J, with 17 bases in the middle. There are 14 residues in the CDR3. In germline, CDR1 is SGHDT, CDR2 YYEEEE. Written as DNA, the CDR3 is TGTGCCAGCAGCCGCGACAGAATTACCCCTGGCTACACCTTC. Its protein is CASSRDRITPGYTF.

The rearrangement uses TRBV6-1 and TRBJ1-2, with TRBD1 matching over 7 bases. J gave up 7 bases and V 11 bases, and 13 bases lay outside the gene matches. Germline V gives CDR1 MNHNS, CDR2 SASEGT. This CDR3 comprises 13 residues. The CDR3 protein is CAVGQQISSGYTF. As DNA, the CDR3 is TGTGCCGTGGGACAGCAGATATCCTCTGGCTACACCTTC.

For this clone: Other DNA sequences within the sample encode an identical CDR3. V usage is TRBV4-3 and J usage is TRBJ2-7; 9 bases agree with TRBD1. This CDR3 region has 14 residues. The germline gives CDR1 LGHNA, CDR2 YSLEER. Trimming removed 1 base from V and 2 bases from J; junction bases left unmatched: 0. CDR3 nucleotides: TGCGCCAGCAGCCAAGGACAGGGGGCCTACGAGCAGTACTTC. Amino acid sequence: CASSQGQGAYEQYF.

The sample holds a few counts of this clone. V and J are TRBV7-8 and TRBJ2-5, with a possible D match to TRBD1 (5 bases). CDR1 is SGHVS, CDR2 FQNEAQ, per germline. The CDR3 is made up of 14 amino acids. The V and J ends lost 6 bases and 1 base respectively, with 12 bases between them. The CDR3, as DNA: TGTGCCAGCAGGTCGACAGCGCTCCAAGAGACCCAGTACTTC. Its translation: CASRSTALQETQYF.

This chain links TRBV15 with TRBJ1-6, with D possibly being TRBD1 (5 bases). Germline CDR1 and CDR2: LNHNV and YYDKDF (reference sequence). The CDR3 is 16 residues long. Trimming pared 5 bases from V and 1 base from J, leaving 12 bases between. CDR3 sequence (DNA): TGTGCCACCAGCGGGCAGGGTTCTTCCTATAATTCACCCCTCCACTTT. Encoded protein: CATSGQGSSYNSPLHF.

This chain joins TRBV29-1 and TRBJ1-1; TRBD1 agrees at 7 bases. The V segment lost 5 bases and the J segment 0 bases; nucleotides outside the gene matches: 9. Looked up from germline, CDR1 is SQVTM and CDR2 is ANQGSEA. The CDR3 has 15 residues. Here the CDR3 reads CSVQGGWGMNTEAFF. DNA for the CDR3: TGCAGCGTTCAGGGGGGTTGGGGTATGAACACTGAAGCTTTCTTT.

The chain recombines TRBV5-1 with TRBJ2-5; 8 bases map to TRBD2. V gave up 4 bases and J gave up 4 bases; unmatched junction bases: 6. Germline CDR1 reads SGHRS; CDR2 reads YFSETQ. The CDR3 is 14 amino acids. The CDR3 coding sequence is TGCGCCAGCAGCCGGCGGGGGGATGGAGAGACCCAGTACTTC. It specifies CASSRRGDGETQYF.

The CDR3 DNA follows: TGTGCCAGCCCCTGGGGCAGGGGCAAAATATATAGCAATCAGCCCCAGCATTTT. Protein product: CASPWGRGKIYSNQPQHF. The rearrangement joins TRBV6-9 to TRBJ1-5; a weak D match, TRBD1 (6 bases). This CDR3 region has 18 residues. CDR1 and CDR2 from the germline V gene are MNHGY and SVAAGI. V lost 8 bases, J lost 0 bases, and 23 bases lay in between.

Comments on this clone: A read error may produce the germline difference seen at one junction end. V usage is TRBV11-3 and J usage is TRBJ2-1; 8 positions match TRBD2. This CDR3 spans 12 amino acids. Germline CDR1 reads SGHNT; CDR2 reads YENEEA. The CDR3 nucleotides read TGTGCCAGCAGCTTGACTAGCGCCGGGAAGATCTTC. As protein: CASSLTSAGKIF.

The chain employs TRBV30 and TRBJ2-7; TRBD2 matches 9 bases. Germline values: CDR1 GTSNPN, CDR2 SVGIG (reference sequence). This CDR3 spans 14 amino acids. The junction had 8 bases not matched to a gene; V was cut back by 4 bases and J by 4 bases. The CDR3 DNA reads TGTGCCTGGAAGAAGGACCTAGCGGGGTACGAGCAGTACTTC. Amino acids: CAWKKDLAGYEQYF.

This rearrangement joins TRBV10-1 to TRBJ2-1; TRBD2 is a possible D gene (5 bases). Germline V gene sequence: CDR1 WNHNN, CDR2 SYGVQD (reference sequence). This CDR3 contains 19 residues. CDR3 DNA sequence: TGCGTCCTTTGCTCCTCCGGCCTCGCCTGTGGGAGCTCCTACAATGAGCAGTTCTTC. Protein: CVLCSSGLACGSSYNEQFF.

The chain uses TRBV10-1 and TRBJ1-2; maybe TRBD1 (6 bases). The CDR3 sequence is 14 residues long. Germline V gene sequence: CDR1 WNHNN, CDR2 SYGVQD (reference sequence). V was pared by 7 bases and J by 7 bases, with 19 bases between. The CDR3 protein is CASTQITGIGGYTF. CDR3 DNA sequence: TGCGCCAGCACCCAAATTACAGGGATTGGTGGCTACACCTTC.

The rearrangement links TRBV7-2 to TRBJ1-3, with 7 bases aligning to TRBD1. CDR3 length equals 13 residues. With V trimmed by 1 base and J by 7 bases, 1 base remained unmatched. Germline V gene lookup returns CDR1 SGHTA and CDR2 FQGNSA. The CDR3 loop reads CASSLEQGNTIYF. The CDR3 DNA reads as TGTGCCAGCAGCTTAGAACAGGGGAACACCATATATTTT.

The sample holds a few counts of this clone. This rearrangement joins TRBV5-4 to TRBJ2-7, with TRBD1 matching over 8 bases. The V gene's germline CDR1 is SGHNT and CDR2 YYREEE (reference sequence). Unmatched junction bases numbered 8, after V lost 1 base and J lost 2 bases. There are 16 residues in the CDR3. CDR3 protein: CASSLSGGSSTYEQYF. The CDR3 nucleotides read TGTGCCAGCAGCTTGTCAGGGGGCTCGTCCACCTACGAGCAGTACTTC.

The rearrangement uses TRBV6-4 and TRBJ2-1; 10 nucleotides match TRBD1. V was clipped by 5 bases and J by 8 bases; unmatched bases: 9. The CDR3 is 15 residues long. The V gene's germline CDR1 is MRHNA and CDR2 SNTAGT. The CDR3 nucleotides read TGTGCCAGCAGTACCGGGACAGGGGAGTCGGATGAGCAGTTCTTC. As protein: CASSTGTGESDEQFF.